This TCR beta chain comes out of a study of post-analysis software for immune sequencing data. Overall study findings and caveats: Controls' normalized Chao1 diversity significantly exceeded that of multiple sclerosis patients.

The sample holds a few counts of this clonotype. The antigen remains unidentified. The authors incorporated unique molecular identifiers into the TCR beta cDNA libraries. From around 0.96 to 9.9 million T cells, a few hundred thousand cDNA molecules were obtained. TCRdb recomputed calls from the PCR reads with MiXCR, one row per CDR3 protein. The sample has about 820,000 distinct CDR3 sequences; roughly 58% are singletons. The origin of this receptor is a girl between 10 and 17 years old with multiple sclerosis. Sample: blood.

The CDR3 loop reads CASSWWKENTEAFF. Here the CDR3 DNA reads TGCGCCAGCAGCTGGTGGAAGGAGAACACTGAAGCTTTCTTT. The V call is TRBV5-1, the J call TRBJ1-1; no clear D gene. The germline V and J ends were trimmed by 3 bases and 1 base, with 10 bases remaining between them. Looked up from germline, CDR1 is SGHRS and CDR2 is YFSETQ. CDR3 length equals 14 residues.